Below, 16 T cell receptor beta chains from the same sample are listed, as sequenced in a study of identical twins. Each CDR3 protein gets one entry after TCRdb re-called the 5' RACE reads with MiXCR. The profile shows approximately 240,000 distinct CDR3 sequences, about 14% of them singletons. Material: memory (CD45RO+) T cells sorted from blood. The receptors originated from a woman between 18 and 29 years old in good health.

This clonotype was counted between two and nine times. The chain employs TRBV3-1 and TRBJ2-7; the D gene is possibly TRBD2 (6 bases). Trimming stripped 0 bases from V and 1 base from J, with 13 bases between. CDR1 and CDR2 (germline): LGHDT, YNNKEL (reference sequence). This CDR3 has 16 amino acids. CDR3 sequence: CASSQDASAESYEQYF. The CDR3 DNA follows: TGTGCCAGCAGCCAAGATGCTAGCGCGGAGTCCTACGAGCAGTACTTC.

This clonotype was recorded a few times. The chain joins TRBV18 to TRBJ2-7; D unresolved. This CDR3 has 15 amino acids. Trimming removed 0 bases from V and 3 bases from J, with 12 bases in between. Germline V CDR1 and CDR2: KGHSH, LQKENI. The CDR3 region has the DNA TGTGCCAGCTCACCACCGAGCGATTTTGGCTACGAGCAGTACTTC. Residues: CASSPPSDFGYEQYF.

This clonotype was observed at least ten times. The chain uses TRBV6-1 and TRBJ1-6; TRBD1 agrees at 7 bases. V lost 8 bases, J lost 8 bases, and 21 bases stayed unmatched. The CDR3 length is 18 residues. Germline lookup yields CDR1 MNHNS and CDR2 SASEGT. The CDR3 DNA reads as TGTGCCAGCCAACCGGGACAGTCGCGGATTTACCTTGATTCACCCCTCCACTTT. This translates into CASQPGQSRIYLDSPLHF.

This clonotype has ten or more counts. The rearrangement uses TRBV10-3 and TRBJ2-7; 10 positions agree with TRBD1. Germline loops: CDR1 ENHRY, CDR2 SYGVKD. This CDR3 region has 14 residues. The ends lost 2 bases at V and 9 bases at J; junction bases unmatched: 7. This CDR3 reads CAISEGRQGAGQYF. The CDR3 bases are TGTGCCATCAGTGAGGGTCGACAGGGGGCCGGGCAGTACTTC.

The genes are TRBV14 and TRBJ2-1, with 9 nucleotides matching TRBD2. Unmatched junction bases numbered 10, after V lost 3 bases and J lost 4 bases. Germline-derived CDR1 and CDR2 are SGHDN and FVKESK. The CDR3 has 17 amino acids. The DNA for the CDR3 is TGTGCCAGCAGCCACCGTCAGCCGGGACTAGCATACAATGAGCAGTTCTTC. It encodes CASSHRQPGLAYNEQFF. The whole variable domain, remainder taken from reference TRBV14 and TRBJ2-1, is EAGVTQFPSHSVIEKGQTVTLRCDPISGHDNLYWYRRVMGKEIKFLLHFVKESKQDESGMPNNRFLAERTGGTYSTLKVQPAELEDSGVYFCASSHRQPGLAYNEQFFGPGTRLTVL.

The CDR3 coding sequence is TGCAGTGCTAGTAGTTTGGGGAACACTGAAGCTTTCTTT. As protein: CSASSLGNTEAFF. V is TRBV20-1 and J is TRBJ1-1, with unresolved D. The CDR3 loop spans 13 amino acids. Germline CDR1 is DFQATT and CDR2 is SNEGSKA (reference sequence). Trimming shortened V by 3 bases and J by 1 base, and 9 bases separated the two germline ends.

The chain couples TRBV12-3 or TRBV12-4 to TRBJ2-1; D remains ambiguous. The CDR3 contains 15 residues. V was clipped by 3 bases and J by 1 base, with 10 bases between them. CDR3 in DNA: TGTGCCAGCAGTTTTCTCGGGCAGTCCTACAATGAGCAGTTCTTC. The encoded protein is CASSFLGQSYNEQFF.

This clonotype was detected many times. This chain uses TRBV18 with TRBJ1-6; the D gene is possibly TRBD1 (5 bases). Germline loops: CDR1 KGHSH, CDR2 LQKENI. V dropped 3 bases and J dropped 10 bases, with 16 bases sitting between them. CDR3 length equals 15 residues. Here the CDR3 DNA reads TGTGCCAGCTCACCCCGGGGCAGTCGAGAATCACCCCTCCACTTT. Translated: CASSPRGSRESPLHF.

The table lists this clonotype with a few counts. V and J are TRBV29-1 and TRBJ1-1; no clear D gene. CDR1 is SQVTM and CDR2 is ANQGSEA in the germline V gene. The V gene lost 7 bases and the J gene lost 7 bases, with 16 bases spanning the gap. This CDR3 region has 12 residues. The CDR3 DNA reads as TGCAGCGGAGGGCGGCAGCCGAATGAAGCTTTCTTT. Translated, it gives CSGGRQPNEAFF. The full variable domain, with the rest looked up from reference TRBV29-1 and TRBJ1-1, is SAVISQKPSRDICQRGTSLTIQCQVDSQVTMMFWYRQQPGQSLTLIATANQGSEATYESGFVIDKFPISRPNLTFSTLTVSNMSPEDSSIYLCSGGRQPNEAFFGQGTRLTVV.

The V gene is TRBV5-6, the J gene TRBJ1-2, with unresolved D. This CDR3 is 13 amino acids long. Trimming pared 0 bases from V and 5 bases from J, leaving 8 bases between. The V gene's germline CDR1 is SGHDT and CDR2 YYEEEE. The chain's CDR3 is CASSLGRLYGYTF. DNA of the CDR3: TGTGCCAGCAGCTTGGGCAGGCTTTATGGCTACACCTTC. The whole variable domain, remainder taken from reference TRBV5-6 and TRBJ1-2, is DAGVTQSPTHLIKTRGQQVTLRCSPKSGHDTVSWYQQALGQGPQFIFQYYEEEERQRGNFPDRFSGHQFPNYSSELNVNALLLGDSALYLCASSLGRLYGYTFGSGTRLTVV.

This clonotype was observed a handful of times. The gene calls are TRBV20-1 and TRBJ2-3; TRBD2 matches 10 bases. Germline lookup yields CDR1 DFQATT and CDR2 SNEGSKA (reference sequence). This CDR3 is 15 amino acids long. The trim removed 2 bases at V and 6 bases at J, leaving 8 bases unmatched. The CDR3, as DNA: TGCAGTGCTAGACCGCTAGCGGGAGACCACGATACGCAGTATTTT. Translation gives CSARPLAGDHDTQYF.

The chain employs TRBV6-1 and TRBJ1-1; tentatively, D is TRBD1 (5 bases). V gave up 10 bases and J gave up 3 bases, with 21 bases separating them. This CDR3 comprises 15 residues. Germline loops: CDR1 MNHNS, CDR2 SASEGT. CDR3 sequence: CATQDPGRGDTEAFF. The CDR3 nucleotides are TGTGCCACCCAAGACCCGGGACGGGGGGACACTGAAGCTTTCTTT.

This sequence joins TRBV20-1 and TRBJ1-2; D uncertain. This CDR3 is 15 amino acids long. From germline, CDR1 is DFQATT and CDR2 SNEGSKA (reference sequence). Trimming removed 1 base from V and 4 bases from J, with 16 bases in between. In nucleotides, the CDR3 is TGCAGTGCTAGAGCCCCGCAGATACTACTCTATGGCTACACCTTC. Encoded protein: CSARAPQILLYGYTF.

This clonotype was found a few times. The chain employs TRBV7-2 and TRBJ1-6; perhaps TRBD1 as D (5 bases). This CDR3 has 15 amino acids. Germline CDR1 SGHTA, CDR2 FQGNSA. The V end was cut by 6 bases, the J end by 6 bases, with 15 bases between. The CDR3 nucleotides are TGTGCCAGCAGGCCGGGGTGGGGGGTTAATTCACCCCTCCACTTT. It yields the protein CASRPGWGVNSPLHF. Supplemented by reference TRBV7-2 and TRBJ1-6, the full variable domain reads GAGVSQSPSNKVTEKGKDVELRCDPISGHTALYWYRQSLGQGLEFLIYFQGNSAPDKSGLPSDRFSAERTGGSVSTLTIQRTQQEDSAVYLCASRPGWGVNSPLHFGNGTRLTVT.

The chain has TRBV27 and TRBJ2-1; 7 bases map to TRBD2. With 3 bases clipped from V and 12 bases from J, the junction kept 5 bases outside the gene matches. The germline CDR1 and CDR2 sequences are MNHEY and SMNVEV (reference sequence). This CDR3 contains 12 residues. CDR3 in amino acids: CASSFPGLGQFF. The CDR3 nucleotides read TGTGCCAGCAGTTTCCCCGGACTAGGGCAGTTCTTC.

The V and J genes are TRBV20-1 and TRBJ2-5; TRBD2 matches at 8 bases. There are 17 residues in the CDR3. J gave up 2 bases and V 3 bases, and 14 bases lay outside the gene matches. CDR1 DFQATT and CDR2 SNEGSKA come from the germline V gene (reference sequence). DNA of the CDR3: TGCAGTGCTAGGGGCGGTAGCGGGGTGGCCGGGCAAGAGACCCAGTACTTC. Amino acids: CSARGGSGVAGQETQYF.